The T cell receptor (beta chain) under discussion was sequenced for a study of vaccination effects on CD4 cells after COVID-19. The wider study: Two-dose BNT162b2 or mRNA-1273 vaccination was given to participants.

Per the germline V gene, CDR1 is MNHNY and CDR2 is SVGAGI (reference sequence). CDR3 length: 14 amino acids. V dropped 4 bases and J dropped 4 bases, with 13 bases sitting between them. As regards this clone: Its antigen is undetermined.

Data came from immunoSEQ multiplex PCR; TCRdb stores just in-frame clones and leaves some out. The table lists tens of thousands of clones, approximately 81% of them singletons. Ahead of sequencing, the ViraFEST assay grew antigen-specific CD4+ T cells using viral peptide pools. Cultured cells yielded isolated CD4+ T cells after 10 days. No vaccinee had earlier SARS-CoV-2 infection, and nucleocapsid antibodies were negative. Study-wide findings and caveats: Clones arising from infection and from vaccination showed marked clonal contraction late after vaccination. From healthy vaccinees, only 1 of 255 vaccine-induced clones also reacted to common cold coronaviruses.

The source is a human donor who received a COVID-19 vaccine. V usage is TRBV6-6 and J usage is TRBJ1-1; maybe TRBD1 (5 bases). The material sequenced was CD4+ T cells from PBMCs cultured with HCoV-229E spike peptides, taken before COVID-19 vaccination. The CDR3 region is CASSWIRGVTEAFF. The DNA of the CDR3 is TGTGCCAGCAGTTGGATTCGAGGGGTCACTGAAGCTTTCTTT.